These 21 T cell receptor beta chains share one sample of origin, sequenced in a study of a mutant IDH1 vaccine in newly diagnosed glioma. Clones were sequenced by immunoSEQ multiplex PCR, and TCRdb holds only the in-frame ones, with some missing. The repertoire has just under 80,000 clones, roughly 90% of them found once; the top ten carry roughly 0.56%. Time point indicated: week 5, during vaccination. Every vaccination contained 300 ug of the mutant IDH1 20-mer peptide and was paired with topical imiquimod. Their cognate antigens are unknown. Source: PBMCs, taken from a glioma patient whose treatment included an IDH1 peptide vaccine. These receptors all come from a woman in her forties or fifties with glioma.

The chain is built from TRBV28 and TRBJ1-5; D not resolved. Germline loops: CDR1 MDHEN, CDR2 SYDVKM. V lost 5 bases to trimming and J lost 5 bases, with 13 bases between them. This CDR3 region has 14 residues. The chain's CDR3 is CASSRTVVYQPQHF. The DNA of the CDR3 is TGTGCCAGCAGTCGGACCGTCGTTTATCAGCCCCAGCATTTT.

The rearrangement uses TRBV19 and TRBJ2-3; D gene unclear. V lost 1 base to trimming and J lost 0 bases, with 5 bases between them. This CDR3 spans 14 amino acids. Per the germline V gene, CDR1 is LNHDA and CDR2 is SQIVND (reference sequence). CDR3 nucleotides: TGTGCCAGTAGTATAGGGCGGAGCACAGATACGCAGTATTTT. Protein: CASSIGRSTDTQYF.

This clone was observed a handful of times. The chain has TRBV9 and TRBJ2-3; D ambiguous. The V gene lost 4 bases and the J gene lost 6 bases, with 15 bases spanning the gap. CDR1 and CDR2 (germline): SGDLS, YYNGEE. The CDR3 length is 14 residues. CDR3 sequence (DNA): TGTGCCAGCAGCCCGACGGCGGAGATGGATACGCAGTATTTT. Translation gives CASSPTAEMDTQYF.

The genes are TRBV19 and TRBJ2-1; TRBD2 matches at 12 bases. Germline loops: CDR1 LNHDA, CDR2 SQIVND (reference sequence). Unmatched junction bases numbered 14, after V lost 3 bases and J lost 8 bases. This CDR3 is 18 amino acids long. This CDR3 reads CASSISGTSGLSGDEQFF. The DNA for the CDR3 is TGTGCCAGTAGTATCTCGGGGACTAGCGGGCTTTCCGGCGATGAGCAGTTCTTC.

The gene calls are TRBV6-5 and TRBJ2-2, with TRBD2 matching over 8 bases. Per the germline V gene, CDR1 is MNHEY and CDR2 is SVGAGI. The CDR3 loop spans 15 amino acids. J gave up 4 bases and V 6 bases, and 7 bases lay outside the gene matches. CDR3 coding DNA: TGTGCCAGCAGCGTCGGGACTAGGGGCACCGGGGAGCTGTTTTTT. Encoded protein: CASSVGTRGTGELFF.

V gene TRBV29-1 combines with J gene TRBJ2-7; D perhaps matches TRBD1 (6 bases). CDR1 and CDR2 (germline): SQVTM, ANQGSEA. The CDR3 sequence is 13 residues long. V dropped 4 bases and J dropped 3 bases, with 13 bases sitting between them. CDR3 protein: CSVAGTSYYEQYF. CDR3 in DNA: TGCAGCGTTGCCGGGACATCCTACTACGAGCAGTACTTC.

The chain combines TRBV14 with TRBJ2-1; D is uncertain. The germline CDR1 and CDR2 sequences are SGHDN and FVKESK. This CDR3 contains 16 residues. V lost 1 base and J lost 2, with 12 bases in between. CDR3 sequence (DNA): TGTGCCAGCAGCCAAGTTACTGGGTCAGCCTACAATGAGCAGTTCTTC. It specifies CASSQVTGSAYNEQFF. The whole variable domain, remainder taken from reference TRBV14 and TRBJ2-1, is EAGVTQFPSHSVIEKGQTVTLRCDPISGHDNLYWYRRVMGKEIKFLLHFVKESKQDESGMPNNRFLAERTGGTYSTLKVQPAELEDSGVYFCASSQVTGSAYNEQFFGPGTRLTVL.

The V and J genes are TRBV5-1 and TRBJ2-1; 8 nucleotides line up with TRBD2. There are 22 residues in the CDR3. Per the germline V gene, CDR1 is SGHRS and CDR2 is YFSETQ. The trim removed 1 base at V and 0 bases at J, leaving 21 bases unmatched. The CDR3 reads CASSLPQASSSGKWNSYNEQFF. The CDR3 nucleotides read TGCGCCAGCAGCTTGCCACAGGCTAGTAGTAGCGGGAAATGGAACTCCTACAATGAGCAGTTCTTC.

The genes are TRBV11-2 and TRBJ2-1, with a weak D call TRBD1 (5 bases). There are 14 residues in the CDR3. Trimming took off 2 bases at V and 8 bases at J, with 13 bases between the two ends. Looked up from germline, CDR1 is SGHAT and CDR2 is FQNNGV. CDR3 sequence reads: CASSLRIGVDEQFF. The CDR3 nucleotides are TGTGCCAGCAGCTTAAGGATAGGGGTCGATGAGCAGTTCTTC.

The V gene is TRBV10-3, the J gene TRBJ2-7; the D gene is possibly TRBD2 (8 bases). The CDR3 has 14 residues. Trimming took 6 bases from V and 6 from J, leaving 18 bases between them. Germline V gene data show CDR1 as ENHRY and CDR2 as SYGVKD. CDR3 DNA sequence: TGTGCCATCAGAGCGGGAGCCCAGGGGGGCGAGCAGTACTTC. Its translation: CAIRAGAQGGEQYF.

The J gene is TRBJ1-6, the V gene TRBV10-2, with 8 nucleotides matching TRBD1. The CDR3 has 15 amino acids. With V trimmed by 2 bases and J by 10 bases, 7 bases remained unmatched. Germline assignment: CDR1 WSHSY and CDR2 SAAADI. CDR3 protein: CASSEGQGVTSPLHF. The CDR3 DNA sequence: TGCGCCAGCAGTGAGGGACAGGGCGTGACATCACCCCTCCACTTT.

The chain links TRBV5-4 to TRBJ2-7; TRBD1 aligns across 8 bases. Germline assignment: CDR1 SGHNT and CDR2 YYREEE (reference sequence). The CDR3 is 17 amino acids. Germline trimming cut 4 bases from V and 2 bases from J; bases unmatched to any gene: 14. CDR3 protein: CASSKLAGTGNTYEQYF. The CDR3 nucleotides read TGTGCCAGCAGCAAATTAGCCGGGACAGGTAATACCTACGAGCAGTACTTC.

The chain is built from TRBV2 and TRBJ2-5, with D perhaps matching TRBD1 or TRBD2 (5 bases each). The germline V and J ends were trimmed by 6 bases and 5 bases, with 22 bases remaining between them. Germline V CDR1 and CDR2: SNHLY, FYNNEI. The CDR3 contains 16 residues. This chain's CDR3 is CASRGITGTPGETQYF. The CDR3 bases are TGTGCCAGCAGGGGGATTACCGGGACCCCTGGGGAGACCCAGTACTTC.

Notes on this clone: A junction end diverges from the germline sequence, so it may reflect a read error. This chain uses TRBV7-7 with TRBJ2-5; 7 bases are shared with TRBD2. The better agreement between TRBJ2-7 and the DNA end casts doubt on the J call. The germline CDR1 and CDR2 sequences are SSHAT and FNYEAQ (reference sequence). The CDR3 runs 14 residues. The CDR3: CASSLGGGSDEQYF. CDR3 DNA sequence: TGTGCTAGCAGCTTGGGGGGAGGGAGTGACGAGCAGTACTTC.

The CDR3 sequence is CASRWTGFSYEQYF. As DNA, the CDR3 is TGTGCCAGCAGGTGGACAGGGTTCTCCTACGAGCAGTACTTC. This rearrangement joins TRBV6-6 to TRBJ2-7; 8 bases agree with TRBD1. CDR1 is MNHNY and CDR2 is SVGAGI in the germline V gene (reference sequence). This CDR3 region has 14 residues. The J segment lost 0 bases and the V segment lost 6 bases, leaving 4 bases of the junction unmatched.

The chain uses TRBV28 and TRBJ2-3, with 14 bases aligning to TRBD2. CDR1 is MDHEN, CDR2 SYDVKM, per germline. The CDR3 is made up of 17 amino acids. The J segment lost 0 bases and the V segment lost 5 bases, leaving 4 bases of the junction unmatched. CDR3 in amino acids: CASSRLAGGISTDTQYF. The CDR3 nucleotides read TGTGCCAGCAGTAGACTAGCGGGAGGGATTAGCACAGATACGCAGTATTTT.

The chain carries TRBV5-1 and TRBJ2-7; 9 bases are a match to TRBD2. J was trimmed by 1 base and V by 4 bases; bases with no gene match: 6. Germline assignment: CDR1 SGHRS and CDR2 YFSETQ. The CDR3 spans 15 residues. CDR3 in amino acids: CASSEAGGRSYEQYF. DNA for the CDR3: TGCGCCAGCAGCGAGGCGGGAGGGAGGTCCTACGAGCAGTACTTC.

J is TRBJ2-2 and V is TRBV5-4; the D gene is possibly TRBD2 (5 bases). CDR1 and CDR2 (germline): SGHNT, YYREEE (reference sequence). V gave up 1 base and J gave up 6 bases, with 7 bases separating them. The CDR3 length is 13 residues. Written as DNA, the CDR3 is TGTGCCAGCAGCTTGCGGGGATCCGGGGAGCTGTTTTTT. This gives the protein CASSLRGSGELFF. The full variable domain, completed using reference TRBV5-4 and TRBJ2-2, is ETGVTQSPTHLIKTRGQQVTLRCSSQSGHNTVSWYQQALGQGPQFIFQYYREEENGRGNFPPRFSGLQFPNYSSELNVNALELDDSALYLCASSLRGSGELFFGEGSRLTVL.

This sequence joins TRBV5-1 and TRBJ2-3, with 11 bases lining up with TRBD2. The trim removed 4 bases at V and 3 bases at J, leaving 4 bases unmatched. This CDR3 comprises 15 residues. Germline loops: CDR1 SGHRS, CDR2 YFSETQ. The CDR3 nucleotides are TGCGCCAGCAGCGCCTCTAGCGGGAGGACAGATACGCAGTATTTT. Its protein product is CASSASSGRTDTQYF.

The V call is TRBV7-6, the J call TRBJ2-7, with D perhaps TRBD1 or TRBD2 (5 bases each). The V gene lost 4 bases and the J gene lost 4 bases, with 17 bases spanning the gap. Germline assignment: CDR1 SGHVS and CDR2 FNYEAQ. This CDR3 is built from 15 residues. The chain's CDR3 is CASSSPGTESYEQYF. The CDR3 DNA reads TGTGCCAGCAGCTCCCCCGGGACGGAATCTTACGAGCAGTACTTC.

The chain employs TRBV15 and TRBJ2-1; 7 nucleotides align to TRBD2. Trimming took 0 bases from V and 8 from J; bases not matched to a gene: 7. The CDR3 runs 15 residues. CDR1 and CDR2 (germline): LNHNV, YYDKDF (reference sequence). This CDR3 reads CATSRDQLAGDEQFF. DNA for the CDR3: TGTGCCACCAGCAGAGATCAACTTGCGGGAGATGAGCAGTTCTTC.